The next 23 T cell receptor beta chains were all read from a single sample in a study of shared clonotypes between healthy human individuals. Measured with immunoSEQ multiplex PCR; TCRdb has only the in-frame clones, and not every one. The table records around 980,000 clones, 75% to 80% of them present only once. Sequencing was performed on memory CD4+ T cells from PBMCs. Subset specified: CD45RA-negative fraction. The source is a man aged 18-30 years in good health. Some clones in this sample may be carry-over from other donors' samples.

Here the CDR3 DNA reads TGTGCCAGCAGCTCTACAGCGGGGAACACTGAAGCTTTCTTT. This translates into CASSSTAGNTEAFF. This chain links TRBV7-3 with TRBJ1-1; D unresolved. This CDR3 region has 14 residues. V dropped 4 bases and J dropped 1 base, with 10 bases sitting between them. Germline assignment: CDR1 SGHTA and CDR2 FQGTGA.

V and J are TRBV28 and TRBJ2-1; D not certain. The germline V and J ends were trimmed by 6 bases and 8 bases, with 11 bases remaining between them. The germline gives CDR1 MDHEN, CDR2 SYDVKM. The CDR3 runs 12 residues. The CDR3 loop reads CASRVSGDEQFF. The CDR3 DNA follows: TGTGCCAGCAGAGTCTCCGGCGATGAGCAGTTCTTC.

The chain combines TRBV5-6 with TRBJ2-7; 8 bases align to TRBD2. Trimming cost V 0 bases and J 4 bases; bases outside gene matches: 9. Germline-derived CDR1 and CDR2 are SGHDT and YYEEEE. CDR3 length equals 16 residues. CDR3 DNA: TGTGCCAGCAGCTTGGTTGGGCTAGCGGGCTCGTACGAGCAGTACTTC. Its translation: CASSLVGLAGSYEQYF.

The gene calls are TRBV7-9 and TRBJ2-1; the match to TRBD2 covers 12 bases. Per the germline V gene, CDR1 is SEHNR and CDR2 is FQNEAQ (reference sequence). CDR3 length: 15 amino acids. Unmatched junction bases numbered 10, after V lost 7 bases and J lost 9 bases. This CDR3 is CASTDLASGRVEQFF. CDR3 DNA: TGTGCCAGCACCGATTTGGCTAGCGGGAGGGTTGAGCAGTTCTTC. Based on the CDR3 plus reference TRBV7-9 and TRBJ2-1, the full variable domain is DTGVSQNPRHKITKRGQNVTFRCDPISEHNRLYWYRQTLGQGPEFLTYFQNEAQLEKSRLLSDRFSAERPKGSFSTLEIQRTEQGDSAMYLCASTDLASGRVEQFFGPGTRLTVL.

Many counts were recorded for this clone. The chain joins TRBV4-3 to TRBJ2-1, with no clear D. This CDR3 is 17 amino acids long. The V end was cut by 1 base, the J end by 0 bases, with 13 bases between. Germline V CDR1 and CDR2: LGHNA, YSLEER. CDR3 loop: CASSQGVGKSSYNEQFF. The CDR3 region has the DNA TGCGCCAGCAGCCAAGGGGTAGGGAAGAGCTCCTACAATGAGCAGTTCTTC.

This rearrangement joins TRBV6-5 to TRBJ2-3; 7 bases are shared with TRBD2. Germline V gives CDR1 MNHEY, CDR2 SVGAGI. The CDR3 is 12 amino acids. J gave up 8 bases and V 7 bases, and 6 bases lay outside the gene matches. The CDR3 reads CASTAGARTQYF. The DNA for the CDR3 is TGTGCCAGCACGGCGGGAGCACGTACGCAGTATTTT.

This clone was seen only once. V and J are TRBV7-9 and TRBJ2-7; 7 bases agree with TRBD2. CDR3 length: 14 residues. CDR1 is SEHNR and CDR2 is FQNEAQ in the germline V gene (reference sequence). Trimming cost V 5 bases and J 3 bases; bases outside gene matches: 7. The CDR3 DNA reads TGTGCCAGCAGCCAAGATTCTAGCGGCTACGAGCAGTACTTC. Amino acid sequence: CASSQDSSGYEQYF.

V usage is TRBV11-2 and J usage is TRBJ2-1; TRBD2 matches 12 bases. The CDR3 sequence is 18 residues long. Germline CDR1 reads SGHAT; CDR2 reads FQNNGV. With 3 bases clipped from V and 6 bases from J, the junction kept 12 bases outside the gene matches. In DNA form, the CDR3 reads TGTGCCAGCAGCTTGGGACTAGCGGGTGAAGGTCTTTCCAATGAGCAGTTCTTC. Its protein is CASSLGLAGEGLSNEQFF.

The V call is TRBV5-1, the J call TRBJ2-1, with 14 bases identical to TRBD2. Germline V CDR1 and CDR2: SGHRS, YFSETQ. The ends lost 4 bases at V and 9 bases at J; junction bases unmatched: 9. CDR3 size: 16 residues. The CDR3 nucleotides are TGCGCCAGCAGCCTGTCGGGACTAGCGGGAGATGGTGAGCAGTTCTTC. The encoded protein is CASSLSGLAGDGEQFF.

This chain uses TRBV18 with TRBJ2-5, with D perhaps TRBD1 or TRBD2 (5 bases each). V was trimmed by 4 bases and J by 0 bases, leaving 15 bases between them. CDR1 is KGHSH and CDR2 is LQKENI in the germline V gene. The CDR3 spans 16 residues. The CDR3 is CASSLTLRGYQETQYF. CDR3 nucleotide sequence: TGTGCCAGCTCACTCACGCTGAGGGGCTACCAAGAGACCCAGTACTTC. Combining the CDR3 with reference TRBV18 and TRBJ2-5 gives the whole variable domain NAGVMQNPRHLVRRRGQEARLRCSPMKGHSHVYWYRQLPEEGLKFMVYLQKENIIDESGMPKERFSAEFPKEGPSILRIQQVVRGDSAAYFCASSLTLRGYQETQYFGPGTRLLVL.

The chain recombines TRBV28 with TRBJ2-5; 9 positions agree with TRBD2. This CDR3 region has 14 residues. Germline-derived CDR1 and CDR2 are MDHEN and SYDVKM. The J segment lost 5 bases and the V segment lost 2 bases, leaving 3 bases of the junction unmatched. In nucleotides, the CDR3 is TGTGCCAGCAGTTTAGCGGGAGGGGTGGAGACCCAGTACTTC. This encodes CASSLAGGVETQYF.

The CDR3 nucleotides are TGTGCCAGCAGCTTGGACAGGGGGAGATATGGCTACACCTTC. It specifies CASSLDRGRYGYTF. The V and J genes are TRBV5-6 and TRBJ1-2; 8 bases fit TRBD1. This CDR3 region has 14 residues. Per germline, CDR1 SGHDT and CDR2 YYEEEE. V lost 0 bases to trimming and J lost 5 bases; unmatched junction nucleotides: 3.

Details on this clone: Other DNA sequences in this specimen translate into the identical CDR3. The genes are TRBV12-5 and TRBJ2-5; either TRBD1 or TRBD2 may supply D (6 bases each). Germline lookup yields CDR1 LGHNT and CDR2 FRNRAP. V shed 0 bases and J shed 5 bases, with 7 bases lying between them. The CDR3 contains 13 residues. DNA for the CDR3: TGTGCTAGTGGTTTGGTAGGGGGGGAGACCCAGTACTTC. This translates into CASGLVGGETQYF.

This clone showed up just once. CDR3 in amino acids: CASSYDARGLTEAFF. The CDR3 region has the DNA TGTGCCAGCAGTTACGATGCTCGGGGGCTCACTGAAGCTTTCTTT. This chain connects TRBV6-5 to TRBJ1-1, with D perhaps matching TRBD1 (6 bases). Germline assignment: CDR1 MNHEY and CDR2 SVGAGI. V lost 2 bases, J lost 4 bases, and 14 bases lay in between. This CDR3 region has 15 residues.

The chain links TRBV2 to TRBJ2-4; D is possibly TRBD2 (6 bases). Germline V gives CDR1 SNHLY, CDR2 FYNNEI. The CDR3 is 16 residues long. The V and J ends lost 3 bases and 0 bases respectively, with 12 bases between them. As DNA, the CDR3 is TGTGCCAGCAGTGACGTTCAGGGACTAGCCAAAAACATTCAGTACTTC. Translated: CASSDVQGLAKNIQYF.

V usage is TRBV28 and J usage is TRBJ1-2; no definite D call. Trimming stripped 6 bases from V and 4 bases from J, with 12 bases between. The CDR3 consists of 13 residues. CDR1 is MDHEN, CDR2 SYDVKM, per germline. CDR3 amino acids: CASSPPSRYGYTF. DNA of the CDR3: TGTGCCAGCAGCCCCCCGTCCCGCTATGGCTACACCTTC.

The rearrangement joins TRBV5-6 to TRBJ2-3; the D is unclear. Trimming removed 3 bases from V and 6 bases from J, with 8 bases in between. CDR1 and CDR2 from the germline V gene are SGHDT and YYEEEE. The CDR3 runs 12 residues. The chain's CDR3 is CASSSNFDTQYF. DNA for the CDR3: TGTGCCAGCAGCTCTAACTTCGATACGCAGTATTTT.

The CDR3 DNA follows: TGCGCCAGCAGCCCCTTACAGGGGGGCCACAATGAGCAGTTCTTC. Translation gives CASSPLQGGHNEQFF. V and J are TRBV4-3 and TRBJ2-1; 8 bases align to TRBD1. Germline CDR1 LGHNA, CDR2 YSLEER. The CDR3 is 15 residues long. The trim removed 4 bases at V and 5 bases at J, leaving 7 bases unmatched.

The sample holds one count of this clone. This likely stems from a read error, as it lies one base from a far larger clone. The chain is built from TRBV5-4 and TRBJ1-2; D is unresolved. Germline CDR1 and CDR2: SGHNT and YYREEE (reference sequence). This CDR3 has 14 amino acids. Between the trimmed V and J ends, which lost 1 base and 4 bases, there was a span of 11 bases. In DNA, the CDR3 is TGTGCCAGCAGCTTGAGGGCCGGCGGCTATGGCTACACCTTC. It encodes CASSLRAGGYGYTF.

This rearrangement joins TRBV28 to TRBJ1-5; D gene ambiguous. CDR3 length: 12 residues. V gave up 7 bases and J gave up 8 bases, with 12 bases separating them. The germline V gene has CDR1 MDHEN and CDR2 SYDVKM. The CDR3 sequence is CASTLKAEPQHF. The DNA for the CDR3 is TGTGCCAGCACATTAAAGGCGGAGCCCCAGCATTTT.

V is TRBV7-3 and J is TRBJ1-2; no clear D. Trimming shortened V by 1 base and J by 7 bases, and 19 bases separated the two germline ends. Germline values: CDR1 SGHTA, CDR2 FQGTGA. The CDR3 spans 16 residues. The CDR3 region has the DNA TGTGCCAGCAGCTTAAGCCCGAAATCACCGGAGGGTGGCTACACCTTC. Translation: CASSLSPKSPEGGYTF.

This chain connects TRBV7-2 to TRBJ2-5; 11 bases align to TRBD2. The CDR3 is 16 amino acids. Germline trimming cut 2 bases from V and 5 bases from J; bases unmatched to any gene: 7. Germline V gives CDR1 SGHTA, CDR2 FQGNSA. The CDR3 spells CASSLLAGGAGETQYF. The DNA for the CDR3 is TGTGCCAGCAGCTTATTAGCGGGAGGGGCGGGGGAGACCCAGTACTTC.

V and J are TRBV7-2 and TRBJ2-4, with D possibly matching TRBD2 (5 bases). CDR1 SGHTA and CDR2 FQGNSA come from the germline V gene. Trimming cost V 5 bases and J 8 bases, with 19 bases left between them. The CDR3 extends over 15 amino acids. CDR3 coding DNA: TGTGCCAGCAGCCCCGTAGCGACCTCCGGGGACATTCAGTACTTC. Translated: CASSPVATSGDIQYF.